This is a list of T cell receptor beta chains from one sample in a study of T cell repertoires in cytomegalovirus infection. TCRdb itself ran the reads through MiXCR, one entry per CDR3 protein. Here the sample spans under 850,000 distinct CDR3 sequences, 35% being singletons. Specimen: PBMCs. The receptors were gathered from a human donor in good health (CMV status not recorded). Some clones in this sample may be carry-over from other donors' samples. Both conserved end residues are part of each CDR3. The D gene is left open where the match is weak. The size of a clone is reported for some rows only, either as once, few or many, or as a class for expanded clones.

TRBJ2-7,TRBD1,few,TRBV7-9,TGTGCCAGCAGCTTCACTCGACAGGGGAGCTACGAGCAGTACTTC,CASSFTRQGSYEQYF
TRBJ2-1,TRBD1,.,TRBV2,TGTGCCAGCAGTGCGGGACAGGGGGGATACAATGAGCAGTTCTTC,CASSAGQGGYNEQFF
TRBJ2-3,.,few,TRBV28,TGTGCCAGCAGTCTCCCCCAGGGGAGGAACACAGATACGCAGTATTTT,CASSLPQGRNTDTQYF
TRBJ2-5,.,.,TRBV28,TGTGCCAGCAGTCTCCCAACAGGTTGGGGCGAGACCCAGTACTTC,CASSLPTGWGETQYF
TRBJ1-5,.,many,TRBV6-2/TRBV6-3,TGTGCCAGCAACCCCGGGAGTCAGCCCCAGCATTTT,CASNPGSQPQHF
TRBJ2-7,TRBD2,.,TRBV7-2,TGTGCCAGCAGTTATAGCGGGAGGGCCGTGGACGAGCAGTACTTC,CASSYSGRAVDEQYF
TRBJ1-1,.,.,TRBV30,TGTGCCTGGAGTGTACGGGGCAGCACGACCTTTGAAGCTTTCTTT,CAWSVRGSTTFEAFF
TRBJ2-7,TRBD1,.,TRBV6-2/TRBV6-3,TGTGCCAGCAGTTCAGGGGGCGAAAGAAAAAACTACGAGCAGTACTTC,CASSSGGERKNYEQYF
TRBJ1-1,.,once,TRBV29-1,TGCAGCGTTGCTCAGGGAAGGACTGAAGCTTTCTTT,CSVAQGRTEAFF
TRBJ2-2,.,many,TRBV24-1,TGTGCCACCAGTGATTCCTATACCGACAGCACCGGGGAGCTGTTTTTT,CATSDSYTDSTGELFF
TRBJ2-1,.,.,TRBV7-9,TGTGCCAGCAGCTTAAGCGGAGCGAGCAATGAGCAGTTCTTC,CASSLSGASNEQFF
TRBJ2-1,.,few,TRBV12-3/TRBV12-4,TGTGCCAGCAGTTGGGGGGCGCCGGGGCAGTTCTTC,CASSWGAPGQFF